This T cell receptor beta chain was documented in a study of cytomegalovirus exposure and HLA in healthy donors. A remark on this clone: Antigen unknown.

V lost 3 bases and J lost 2, with 13 bases in between. The germline V gene encodes CDR1 SGHRS and CDR2 YFSETQ. The CDR3 runs 15 residues. Study-wide points: TCR beta sequences reportedly predicted most subjects' HLA-A and HLA-B alleles accurately. With later analysis, a missense DCLRE1C variant became linked to TCR beta V- and J-gene trimming. Information on immune exposure was restricted to one variable (CMV serostatus).

The PCR made use of 60 Vbeta and 13 Jbeta primers. The data were produced by immunoSEQ multiplex PCR, yet TCRdb's version contains in-frame clones alone and is incomplete. The repertoire holds some 41,000 clones, around 56% seen once, with 6% in the top ten. The chain carries TRBV5-1 and TRBJ2-3, with a possible D match to TRBD2 (6 bases). The sequencing sample was made of PBMCs. The TCR comes from a man aged 60 to 69 in good health and CMV-seronegative. The CDR3 bases are TGCGCCAGCAGCTCGGGACTGCCAGCCACAGATACGCAGTATTTT. Translation: CASSSGLPATDTQYF. The full variable domain, in which reference TRBV5-1 and TRBJ2-3 provide the parts outside the CDR3, is KAGVTQTPRYLIKTRGQQVTLSCSPISGHRSVSWYQQTPGQGLQFLFEYFSETQRNKGNFPGRFSGRQFSNSRSEMNVSTLELGDSALYLCASSSGLPATDTQYFGPGTRLTVL.